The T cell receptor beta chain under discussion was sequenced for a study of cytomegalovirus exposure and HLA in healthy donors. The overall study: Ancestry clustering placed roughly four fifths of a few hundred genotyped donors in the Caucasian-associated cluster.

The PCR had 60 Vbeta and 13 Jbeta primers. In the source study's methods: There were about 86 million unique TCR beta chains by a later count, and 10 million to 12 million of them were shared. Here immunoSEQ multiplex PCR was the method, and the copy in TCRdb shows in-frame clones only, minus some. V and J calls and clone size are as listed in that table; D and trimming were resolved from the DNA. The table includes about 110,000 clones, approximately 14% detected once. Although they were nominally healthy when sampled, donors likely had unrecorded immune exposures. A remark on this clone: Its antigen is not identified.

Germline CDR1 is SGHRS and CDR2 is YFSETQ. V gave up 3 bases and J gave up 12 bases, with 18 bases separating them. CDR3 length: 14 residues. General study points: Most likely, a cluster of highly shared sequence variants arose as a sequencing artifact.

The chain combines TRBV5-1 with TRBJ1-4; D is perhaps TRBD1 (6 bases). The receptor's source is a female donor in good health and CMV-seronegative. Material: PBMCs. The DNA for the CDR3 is TGCGCCAGCAGCTCCGGGACACCCGGGGGGCAACTGTTTTTT. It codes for CASSSGTPGGQLFF.